The T cell receptor (beta chain) described here comes from a study of shared clonotypes between healthy human individuals. Several immunoSEQ plates held equal portions of the genomic DNA taken from each subset. Repertoires were generated with immunoSEQ multiplex PCR, while TCRdb's copy carries only in-frame clones and drops some. The data contain approximately 340,000 clones, approximately 79% of them seen just once; the ten biggest clones take up about a tenth. This CDR3 comprises 15 residues. Losses at the gene ends were 8 bases for V and 4 bases for J; bases not matched to a gene: 11. Germline V gives CDR1 MDHEN, CDR2 SYDVKM.

The TCR originated in a man aged 25-40 years in good health. The sequencing sample was made of memory CD4+ T cells sorted from blood. Sample subset: CD45RA-negative fraction. The rearrangement uses TRBV28 and TRBJ1-5; 7 bases line up with TRBD1. The DNA of the CDR3 is TGTGCCAGCCGACCACCGGGACAGTTTAATCAGCCCCAGCATTTT. Translation gives CASRPPGQFNQPQHF.